The T cell receptor (beta chain) under discussion was sequenced for a study of T-cell reconstitution after alpha-beta-depleted transplantation in children. This clonotype was picked up a small number of times. Antigen unknown. Trimming removed 5 bases from V and 6 bases from J, with 20 bases in between. CDR3 size: 15 residues. Study-wide findings and caveats: Some patients' high day-60 TCRbeta diversity was attributed to recipient cells surviving conditioning.

During its preparation, the TCRbeta library received unique molecular identifiers. Using its own MiXCR run on the PCR reads, TCRdb lists one record per CDR3 protein. The data contain 45,000 to 55,000 distinct CDR3 sequences, around 9% of them singletons. J is TRBJ2-7 and V is TRBV12-3 or TRBV12-4, with TRBD1 as a possible D gene (8 bases). The receptor was derived from a male patient between 2 and 15 years old who had a stem cell transplant for chronic granulomatous disease, so the T cells may come from the graft donor. Source: PBMCs, mostly from graft donor cells, taken 60 days after TCRalphabeta/CD19-depleted stem cell transplant. The CDR3 region is CASSIRTGRGSEQYF. The CDR3 DNA follows: TGTGCCAGCAGTATCCGGACAGGGAGGGGGTCCGAGCAGTACTTC.